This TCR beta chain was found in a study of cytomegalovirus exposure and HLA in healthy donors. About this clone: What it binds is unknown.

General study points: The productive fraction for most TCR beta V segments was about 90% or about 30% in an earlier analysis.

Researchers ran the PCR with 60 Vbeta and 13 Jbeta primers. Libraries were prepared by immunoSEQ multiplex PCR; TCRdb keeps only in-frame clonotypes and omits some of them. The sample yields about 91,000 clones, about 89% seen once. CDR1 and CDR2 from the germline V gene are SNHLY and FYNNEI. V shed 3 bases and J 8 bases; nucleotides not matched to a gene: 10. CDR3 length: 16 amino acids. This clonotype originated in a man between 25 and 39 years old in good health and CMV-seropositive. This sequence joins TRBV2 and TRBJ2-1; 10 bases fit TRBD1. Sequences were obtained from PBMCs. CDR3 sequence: CASSEDRGEYSDEQFF. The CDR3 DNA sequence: TGTGCCAGCAGTGAGGACAGGGGGGAATATAGTGATGAGCAGTTCTTC.